This T cell receptor (beta chain) is from a study of beta chain features in type 1 diabetes. What was sequenced were expressed TCRB transcripts, since all of the isolated RNA had been reverse transcribed. Clones were read by immunoSEQ multiplex PCR, and TCRdb kept only the in-frame ones, dropping some. This sample has a few hundred thousand clones, with about 13% found just once. Study observations and caveats: Across all four CD4+ subsets, people with type 1 diabetes showed modestly shorter TCRB CDR3s.

CDR1 is SGDLS and CDR2 is YYNGEE in the germline V gene. V lost 1 base, J lost 7 bases, and 9 bases stayed unmatched. The CDR3 totals 16 residues. This clone was seen more than once but under ten times. Its cognate antigen is unknown. This rearrangement joins TRBV9 to TRBJ2-1; the match to TRBD2 covers 9 bases. This receptor was taken from a woman younger than 35 with type 1 diabetes. Sequenced: naive CD4+ T cells from blood. CDR3: CASSVSVAGVENEQFF. In DNA form, the CDR3 reads TGTGCCAGCAGCGTATCAGTAGCGGGAGTTGAGAATGAGCAGTTCTTC.